The 7 T cell receptor beta chains below come from one sample, sequenced in a study of OX40 agonist ivuxolimab in advanced cancers. The method was immunoSEQ multiplex PCR; TCRdb's version includes in-frame clones alone and lacks a portion of them. The sample carries 45,000 to 55,000 clones, 65% to 85% recorded once. The sample in question was CD4+ or CD8+ T cells sorted from blood, obtained in a trial of the OX40 agonist ivuxolimab. These receptor sequences come from an adult with an advanced solid tumor such as melanoma, head and neck, liver or kidney cancer.

The rearrangement links TRBV10-3 to TRBJ2-5; 9 positions agree with TRBD2. Unmatched junction bases numbered 11, after V lost 10 bases and J lost 5 bases. CDR3 length equals 14 residues. CDR1 is ENHRY and CDR2 is SYGVKD in the germline V gene. Here the CDR3 reads CATQRASGTETQYF. The DNA of the CDR3 is TGTGCCACGCAAAGAGCTAGCGGGACCGAGACCCAGTACTTC.

As regards this clone: A junction boundary mismatches the germline segment, possibly from a read error. The gene calls are TRBV5-1 and TRBJ2-7; 8 positions agree with TRBD1. The CDR3 consists of 13 residues. Germline V CDR1 and CDR2: SGHRS, YFSETQ. The CDR3 region has the DNA TGTGCCAGCAGCTGGGACAGGTACCACGAGCAGTACTTC. As protein: CASSWDRYHEQYF.

The J gene is TRBJ1-1, the V gene TRBV5-6; 8 nucleotides agree with TRBD1. CDR1 and CDR2 (germline): SGHDT, YYEEEE. This CDR3 has 13 residues. V trimming: 1 base; J trimming: 11 bases; junction bases outside the gene matches: 7. CDR3 coding DNA: TGTGCCAGCAGCTTGACGCGGACAGGGTGGGCTTTCTTT. Protein product: CASSLTRTGWAFF.

The CDR3 coding sequence is TGTGCCAGCAGCCAAGAGTTACCAGGCAGCAGCGAGCAGTACTTC. Translation: CASSQELPGSSEQYF. J is TRBJ2-7 and V is TRBV14; no reliable D call. The V and J ends lost 0 bases and 6 bases respectively, with 15 bases between them. Germline V gene lookup returns CDR1 SGHDN and CDR2 FVKESK. This CDR3 is 15 amino acids long.

The chain has TRBV11-2 and TRBJ1-2, with D possibly being TRBD1 (5 bases). The CDR3 has 13 amino acids. Looked up from germline, CDR1 is SGHAT and CDR2 is FQNNGV. Trimming stripped 1 base from V and 2 bases from J, with 5 bases between. Here the CDR3 reads CASSLGGNYGYTF. CDR3 coding DNA: TGTGCCAGCAGCTTAGGGGGGAACTATGGCTACACCTTC. Supplemented by reference TRBV11-2 and TRBJ1-2, the full variable domain reads EAGVAQSPRYKIIEKRQSVAFWCNPISGHATLYWYQQILGQGPKLLIQFQNNGVVDDSQLPKDRFSAERLKGVDSTLKIQPAKLEDSAVYLCASSLGGNYGYTFGSGTRLTVV.

This clone was counted a single time. The chain employs TRBV29-1 and TRBJ1-1, with D hard to call. The ends were cut back, 0 bases at V and 0 bases at J, with 11 bases in the middle. This CDR3 region has 15 residues. From germline, CDR1 is SQVTM and CDR2 ANQGSEA. The CDR3 reads CSVEDRGRMNTEAFF. Written as DNA, the CDR3 is TGCAGCGTTGAAGATCGAGGCAGGATGAACACTGAAGCTTTCTTT.

V and J are TRBV6-1 and TRBJ2-1, with no clear D. The CDR3 extends over 15 amino acids. Trimming shortened V by 0 bases and J by 0 bases, and 6 bases separated the two germline ends. Germline V gene lookup returns CDR1 MNHNS and CDR2 SASEGT. In DNA form, the CDR3 reads TGTGCCAGCAGTGAAGCGTGGGACTCCTACAATGAGCAGTTCTTC. Translating gives CASSEAWDSYNEQFF.